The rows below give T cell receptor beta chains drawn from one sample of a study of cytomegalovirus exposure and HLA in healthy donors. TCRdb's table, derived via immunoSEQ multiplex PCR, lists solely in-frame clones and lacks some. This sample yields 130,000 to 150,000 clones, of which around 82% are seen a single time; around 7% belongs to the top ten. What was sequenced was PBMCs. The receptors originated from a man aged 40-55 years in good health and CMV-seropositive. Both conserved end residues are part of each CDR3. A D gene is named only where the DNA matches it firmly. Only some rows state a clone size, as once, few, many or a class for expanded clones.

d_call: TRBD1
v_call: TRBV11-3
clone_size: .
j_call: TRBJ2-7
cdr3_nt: TGTGCCAGCAGCTTAGAGGGCAGGGGGCTATACGAGCAGTACTTC
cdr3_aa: CASSLEGRGLYEQYF

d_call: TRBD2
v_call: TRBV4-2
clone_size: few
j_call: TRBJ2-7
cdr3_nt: TGTGCCAGCAGCCAAGGGTTGGCTAGCGGGAGGTGGGAGCAGTACTTC
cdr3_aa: CASSQGLASGRWEQYF

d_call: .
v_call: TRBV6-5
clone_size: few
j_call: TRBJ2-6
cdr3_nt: TGTGCCAGCAGTTACTTTCAGGGCTCTGGGGCCAACGTCCTGACTTTC
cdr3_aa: CASSYFQGSGANVLTF

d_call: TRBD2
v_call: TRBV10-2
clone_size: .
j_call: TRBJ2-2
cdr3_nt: TGCGCCAGCAGTGCGTCGGGGGGGACCGGGGAGCTGTTTTTT
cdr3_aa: CASSASGGTGELFF

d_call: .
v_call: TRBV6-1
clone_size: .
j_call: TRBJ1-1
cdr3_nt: TGTGCCAGCATCCCCCACGGGGGGGGTGAAGCTTTCTTT
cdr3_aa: CASIPHGGGEAFF

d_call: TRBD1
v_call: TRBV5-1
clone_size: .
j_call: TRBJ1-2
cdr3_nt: TGCGCCAGCAGCTTGGCAGGGGGCTATGGCTACACCTTC
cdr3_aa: CASSLAGGYGYTF

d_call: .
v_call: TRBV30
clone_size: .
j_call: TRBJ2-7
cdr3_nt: TGTGCCTGGAGGCCCGCGGTCCACGAGCAGTACTTC
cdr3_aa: CAWRPAVHEQYF

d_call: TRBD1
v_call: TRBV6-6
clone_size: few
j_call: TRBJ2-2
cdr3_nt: TGTGCCAGCAGCCCACGGGACAGGGGGAACACCGGGGAGCTGTTTTTT
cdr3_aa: CASSPRDRGNTGELFF

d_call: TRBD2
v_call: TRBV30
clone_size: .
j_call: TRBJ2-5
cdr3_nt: TGTGCCTGGAGTGTAACAGCGGGAGGTCGGGAGACCCAGTACTTC
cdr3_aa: CAWSVTAGGRETQYF

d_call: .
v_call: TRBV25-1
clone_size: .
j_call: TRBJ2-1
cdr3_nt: TGTGCCAGCAGTGAATTACTCCAGGGGCCATCCTACAATGAGCAGTTCTTC
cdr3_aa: CASSELLQGPSYNEQFF

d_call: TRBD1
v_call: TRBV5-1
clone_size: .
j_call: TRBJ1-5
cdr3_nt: TGCGCCAGCAGCGTGACAGGGGGCCTTCAGCCCCAGCATTTT
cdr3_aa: CASSVTGGLQPQHF

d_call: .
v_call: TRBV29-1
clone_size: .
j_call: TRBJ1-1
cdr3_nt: TGCAGCGTTGAAGGGGACTCGAACACTGAAGCTTTCTTT
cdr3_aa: CSVEGDSNTEAFF

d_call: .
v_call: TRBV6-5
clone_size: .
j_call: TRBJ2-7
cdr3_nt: TGTGCCAGCAAACCCAACCTAGCGAACTCCTACGAGCAGTACTTC
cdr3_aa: CASKPNLANSYEQYF

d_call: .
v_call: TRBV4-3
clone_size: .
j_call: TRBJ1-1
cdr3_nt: TGCGCCAGCAGCCAAGATCTTAAGAACACTGAAGCTTTCTTT
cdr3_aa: CASSQDLKNTEAFF

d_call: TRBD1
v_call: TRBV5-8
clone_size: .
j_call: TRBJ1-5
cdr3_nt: TGTGCCAGCAGCTTGGGGCAGGGGGCTGGTAGCAATCAGCCCCAGCATTTT
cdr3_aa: CASSLGQGAGSNQPQHF

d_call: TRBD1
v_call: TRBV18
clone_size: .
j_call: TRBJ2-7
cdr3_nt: TGTGCCAGCTCACCTTACGCCCGACAGGGGGAGCAGTACTTC
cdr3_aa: CASSPYARQGEQYF

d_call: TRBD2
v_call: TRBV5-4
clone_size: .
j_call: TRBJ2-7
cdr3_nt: TGTGCCAGCAGCCCCCTAGCGGGATCCTACGAGCAGTACTTC
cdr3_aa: CASSPLAGSYEQYF

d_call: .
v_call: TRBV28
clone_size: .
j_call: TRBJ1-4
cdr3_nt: TGTGCCAGCAGTTTACCTCACAGCCCCCCAACTAATGAAAAACTGTTTTTT
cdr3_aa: CASSLPHSPPTNEKLFF

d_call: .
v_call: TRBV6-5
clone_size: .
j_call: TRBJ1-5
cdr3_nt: TGTGCCAGCAGATCTCTGGACGGGGGTTTTTGGCCCCAGCATTTT
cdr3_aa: CASRSLDGGFWPQHF

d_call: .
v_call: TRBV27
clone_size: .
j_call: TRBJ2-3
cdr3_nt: TGTGCCAGCAGTTTTTGGCTCGACAGTAAAGGCACAGATACGCAGTATTTT
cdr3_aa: CASSFWLDSKGTDTQYF

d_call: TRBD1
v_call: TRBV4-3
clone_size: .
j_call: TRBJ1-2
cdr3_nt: TGCGCCAGCAGCCAAGATGTGGGACAGCCCTATGGCTACACCTTC
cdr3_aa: CASSQDVGQPYGYTF

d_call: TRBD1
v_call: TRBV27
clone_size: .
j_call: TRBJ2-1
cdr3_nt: TGTGCCAGCACCCCTAACCCGGGACAGGGAATCTACAATGAGCAGTTCTTC
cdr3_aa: CASTPNPGQGIYNEQFF

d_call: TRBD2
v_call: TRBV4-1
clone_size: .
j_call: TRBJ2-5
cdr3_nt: TGCGCCAGCAGCCAAGAGCTAGCGGGAGATCAAGAGACCCAGTACTTC
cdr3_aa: CASSQELAGDQETQYF

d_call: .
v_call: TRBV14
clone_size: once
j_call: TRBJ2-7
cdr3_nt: TGTGCCAGCAGCCACAGGGAACGCTACGAGCAGTACTTC
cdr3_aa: CASSHRERYEQYF